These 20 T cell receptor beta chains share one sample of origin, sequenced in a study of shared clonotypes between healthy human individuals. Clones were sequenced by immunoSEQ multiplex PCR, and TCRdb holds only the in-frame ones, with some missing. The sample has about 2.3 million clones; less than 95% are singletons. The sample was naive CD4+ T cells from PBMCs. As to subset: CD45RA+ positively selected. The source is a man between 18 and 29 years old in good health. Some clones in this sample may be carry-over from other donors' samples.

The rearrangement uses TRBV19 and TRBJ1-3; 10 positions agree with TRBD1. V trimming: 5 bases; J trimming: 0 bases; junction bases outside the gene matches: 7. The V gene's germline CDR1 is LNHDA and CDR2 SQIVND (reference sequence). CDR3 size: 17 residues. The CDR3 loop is CASSYRDRGRSGNTIYF. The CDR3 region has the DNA TGTGCCAGTAGTTACCGGGACAGGGGACGCTCTGGAAACACCATATATTTT.

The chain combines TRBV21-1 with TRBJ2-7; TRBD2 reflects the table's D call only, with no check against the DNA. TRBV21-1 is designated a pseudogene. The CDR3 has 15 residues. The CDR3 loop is CASSHGLAGRYEQYF. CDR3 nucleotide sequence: TGTGCCAGCAGTCATGGACTAGCGGGAAGATACGAGCAGTACTTC.

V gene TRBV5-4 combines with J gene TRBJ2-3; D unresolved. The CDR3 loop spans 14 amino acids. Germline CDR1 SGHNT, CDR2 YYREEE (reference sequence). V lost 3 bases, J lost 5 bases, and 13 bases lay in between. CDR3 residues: CASSSGSWGDTQYF. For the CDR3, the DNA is TGTGCCAGCAGCTCCGGGTCTTGGGGAGATACGCAGTATTTT.

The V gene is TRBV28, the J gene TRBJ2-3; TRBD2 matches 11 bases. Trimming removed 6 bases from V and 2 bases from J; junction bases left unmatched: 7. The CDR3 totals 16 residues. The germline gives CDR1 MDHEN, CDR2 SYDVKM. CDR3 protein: CASSSPSGRFTDTQYF. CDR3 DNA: TGTGCCAGCAGCTCCCCTAGCGGGAGGTTCACAGATACGCAGTATTTT.

CDR3 DNA: TGTGCCAGCAGTTCCTCGGGCACCTATAATTCACCCCTCCACTTT. This sequence encodes CASSSSGTYNSPLHF. The V gene is TRBV28, the J gene TRBJ1-6; D is uncertain. Germline V gives CDR1 MDHEN, CDR2 SYDVKM. CDR3 length equals 15 residues. V was trimmed by 4 bases and J by 2 bases, leaving 9 bases between them.

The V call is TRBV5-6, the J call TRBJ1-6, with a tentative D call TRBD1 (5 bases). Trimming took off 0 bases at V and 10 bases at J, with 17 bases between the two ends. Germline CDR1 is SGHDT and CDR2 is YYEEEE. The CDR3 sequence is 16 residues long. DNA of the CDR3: TGTGCCAGCAGCTTGGTCAGGGTGGACATTAAGTCACCCCTCCACTTT. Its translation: CASSLVRVDIKSPLHF.

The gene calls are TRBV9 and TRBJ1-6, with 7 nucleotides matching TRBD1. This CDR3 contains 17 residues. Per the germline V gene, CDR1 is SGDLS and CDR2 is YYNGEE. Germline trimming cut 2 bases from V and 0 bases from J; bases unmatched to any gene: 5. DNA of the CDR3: TGTGCCAGCAGCGTCGGACAGGACTACTCCTATAATTCACCCCTCCACTTT. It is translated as CASSVGQDYSYNSPLHF.

Here the CDR3 reads CAWSVPPWGSYEQYF. The CDR3 DNA is TGTGCCTGGAGTGTACCCCCATGGGGCTCCTACGAGCAGTACTTC. This sequence joins TRBV30 and TRBJ2-7, with D hard to call. The V and J ends lost 0 bases and 0 bases respectively, with 12 bases between them. The CDR3 loop spans 15 amino acids. Germline loops: CDR1 GTSNPN, CDR2 SVGIG (reference sequence).

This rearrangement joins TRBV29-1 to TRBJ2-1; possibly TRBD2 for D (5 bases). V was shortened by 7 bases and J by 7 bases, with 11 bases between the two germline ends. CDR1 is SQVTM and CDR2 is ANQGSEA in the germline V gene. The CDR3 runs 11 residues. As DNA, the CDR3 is TGCAGCGGAAGGGAGAGGAATGAGCAGTTCTTC. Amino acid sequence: CSGRERNEQFF.

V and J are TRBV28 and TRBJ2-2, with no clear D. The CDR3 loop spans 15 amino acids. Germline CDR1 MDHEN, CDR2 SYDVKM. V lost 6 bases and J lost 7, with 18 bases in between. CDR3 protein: CASRPLGTFVGELFF. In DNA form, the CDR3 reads TGTGCCAGCAGGCCGCTCGGAACATTTGTCGGGGAGCTGTTTTTT.

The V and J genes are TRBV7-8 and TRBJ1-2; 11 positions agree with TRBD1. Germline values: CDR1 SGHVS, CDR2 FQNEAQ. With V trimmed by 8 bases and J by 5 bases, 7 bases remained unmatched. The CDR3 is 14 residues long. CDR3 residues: CASSPGTGGYGYTF. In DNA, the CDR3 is TGTGCCAGCTCCCCCGGGACAGGGGGGTATGGCTACACCTTC.

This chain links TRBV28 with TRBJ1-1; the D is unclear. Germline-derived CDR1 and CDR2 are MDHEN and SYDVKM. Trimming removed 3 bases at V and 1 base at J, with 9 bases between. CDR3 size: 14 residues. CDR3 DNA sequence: TGTGCCAGCAGTTTCTCAGTGGAGAACACTGAAGCTTTCTTT. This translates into CASSFSVENTEAFF.

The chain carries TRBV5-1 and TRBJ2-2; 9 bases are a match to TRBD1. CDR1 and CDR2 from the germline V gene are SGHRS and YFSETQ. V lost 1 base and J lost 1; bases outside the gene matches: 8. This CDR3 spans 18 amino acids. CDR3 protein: CASSLLPPGQGNTGELFF. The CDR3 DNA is TGCGCCAGCAGCTTGCTACCGCCGGGACAGGGGAACACCGGGGAGCTGTTTTTT.

The CDR3 DNA follows: TGTGCCAGCAGTTTTGGATTTAACTATGGCTACACCTTC. Residues: CASSFGFNYGYTF. This chain joins TRBV27 and TRBJ1-2; D gene uncertain. V lost 3 bases, J lost 1 base, and 6 bases lay in between. CDR1 is MNHEY, CDR2 SMNVEV, per germline (reference sequence). This CDR3 has 13 amino acids.

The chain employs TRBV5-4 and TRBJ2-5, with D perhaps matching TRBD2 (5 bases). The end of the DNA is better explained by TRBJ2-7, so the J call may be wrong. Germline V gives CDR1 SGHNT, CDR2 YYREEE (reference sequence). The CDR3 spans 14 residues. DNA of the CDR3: TGTGCCAGCAACCGGGCCGGGGTACACTACGAGCAGTACTTC. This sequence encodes CASNRAGVHYEQYF.

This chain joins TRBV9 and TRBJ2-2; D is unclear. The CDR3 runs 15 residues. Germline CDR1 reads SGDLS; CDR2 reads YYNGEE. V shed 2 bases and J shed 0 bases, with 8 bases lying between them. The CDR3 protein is CASSVMAANTGELFF. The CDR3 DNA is TGTGCCAGCAGCGTTATGGCGGCGAACACCGGGGAGCTGTTTTTT.

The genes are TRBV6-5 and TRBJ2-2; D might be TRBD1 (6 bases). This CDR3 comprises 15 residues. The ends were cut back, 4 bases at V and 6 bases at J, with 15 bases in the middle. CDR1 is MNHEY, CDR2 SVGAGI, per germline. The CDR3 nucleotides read TGTGCCAGCAGTTCCCAGGGGATCGTGGCCGGGGAGCTGTTTTTT. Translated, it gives CASSSQGIVAGELFF.

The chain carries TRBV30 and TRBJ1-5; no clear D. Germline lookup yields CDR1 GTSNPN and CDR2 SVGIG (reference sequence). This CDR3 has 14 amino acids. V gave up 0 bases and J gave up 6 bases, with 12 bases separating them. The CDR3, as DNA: TGTGCCTGGAGTGTAAGGTCGGGGTTTCAGCCCCAGCATTTT. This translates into CAWSVRSGFQPQHF.

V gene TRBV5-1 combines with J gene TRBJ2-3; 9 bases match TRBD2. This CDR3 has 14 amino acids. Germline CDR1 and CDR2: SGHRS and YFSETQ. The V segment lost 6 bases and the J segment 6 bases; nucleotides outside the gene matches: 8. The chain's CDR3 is CASTGGRGLDTQYF. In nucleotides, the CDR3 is TGCGCCAGCACGGGCGGGAGGGGTCTGGATACGCAGTATTTT.

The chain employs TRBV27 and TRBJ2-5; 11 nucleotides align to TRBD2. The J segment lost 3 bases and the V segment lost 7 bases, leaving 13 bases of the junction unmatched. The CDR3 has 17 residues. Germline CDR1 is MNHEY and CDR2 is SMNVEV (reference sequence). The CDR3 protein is CASKHLAGGPEKETQYF. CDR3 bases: TGTGCCAGCAAACATTTAGCGGGAGGGCCCGAAAAAGAGACCCAGTACTTC.